A single sample gave rise to the 10 T cell receptor beta chains below, sequenced in a study of blood T cell repertoires in COVID-19. Profiled with immunoSEQ multiplex PCR; TCRdb holds only in-frame clones, not every one. Here the sample spans roughly 340,000 clones, roughly 90% being singletons. The source material was peripheral blood. These TCRs come from a woman in her 70s with COVID-19, enrolled during active disease.

The gene calls are TRBV6-5 and TRBJ2-7; D may be TRBD1 (5 bases). The CDR3 sequence is 14 residues long. The V and J ends lost 6 bases and 0 bases respectively, with 12 bases between them. Germline loops: CDR1 MNHEY, CDR2 SVGAGI. CDR3: CASSPTEISYEQYF. As DNA, the CDR3 is TGTGCCAGCAGCCCGACAGAGATCTCCTACGAGCAGTACTTC.

The chain recombines TRBV7-9 with TRBJ1-2; TRBD1 agrees at 7 bases. There are 16 residues in the CDR3. Germline values: CDR1 SEHNR, CDR2 FQNEAQ (reference sequence). The J segment lost 2 bases and the V segment lost 4 bases, leaving 10 bases of the junction unmatched. The CDR3: CASSSAPKTGNYGYTF. As DNA, the CDR3 is TGTGCCAGCAGCTCCGCCCCGAAGACAGGGAACTATGGCTACACCTTC.

In its sample, this clone was seen once. The rearrangement uses TRBV11-2 and TRBJ2-7, with TRBD2 matching over 8 bases. Germline V gene sequence: CDR1 SGHAT, CDR2 FQNNGV. The CDR3 length is 15 residues. J lost 3 bases, V lost 1 base, and 5 bases had no gene match. CDR3 nucleotide sequence: TGTGCCAGCAGCTTAGGATCCAGCGGGGGCTACGAGCAGTACTTC. Translated, it gives CASSLGSSGGYEQYF.

The rearrangement links TRBV6-5 to TRBJ2-1, with 7 nucleotides matching TRBD2. CDR3 length equals 15 residues. V dropped 1 base and J dropped 7; count of bases not matched to a gene: 7. The germline V gene has CDR1 MNHEY and CDR2 SVGAGI. The CDR3 protein is CASSYYGLAENEQFF. The CDR3 region has the DNA TGTGCCAGCAGTTACTATGGCCTAGCGGAAAATGAGCAGTTCTTC.

The chain couples TRBV30 to TRBJ2-7; D perhaps matches TRBD2 (6 bases). The V gene lost 3 bases and the J gene lost 1 base, with 16 bases spanning the gap. This CDR3 spans 15 amino acids. Per the germline V gene, CDR1 is GTSNPN and CDR2 is SVGIG (reference sequence). CDR3 in DNA: TGTGCCTGGAGGGACTATGCCAAGTCTTCCTACGAGCAGTACTTC. Amino acid sequence: CAWRDYAKSSYEQYF. Combining the CDR3 with reference TRBV30 and TRBJ2-7 gives the whole variable domain SQTIHQWPATLVQPVGSPLSLECTVEGTSNPNLYWYRQAAGRGLQLLFYSVGIGQISSEVPQNLSASRPQDRQFILSSKKLLLSDSGFYLCAWRDYAKSSYEQYFGPGTRLTVT.

This chain connects TRBV12-3 or TRBV12-4 to TRBJ1-1; D is possibly TRBD1 (5 bases). V dropped 2 bases and J dropped 7 bases, with 11 bases sitting between them. The CDR3 contains 13 residues. The CDR3 DNA sequence: TGTGCCAGCAGTTTATCGCCGGGACTTGAAGCTTTCTTT. It is translated as CASSLSPGLEAFF.

The chain combines TRBV7-9 with TRBJ1-6; maybe TRBD1 (6 bases). V lost 4 bases, J lost 8 bases, and 18 bases lay in between. The CDR3 runs 16 residues. The V gene's germline CDR1 is SEHNR and CDR2 FQNEAQ (reference sequence). The CDR3 here is CASSSRSGARDSPLHF. The CDR3, as DNA: TGTGCCAGCAGCTCTCGCTCAGGGGCCCGGGATTCACCCCTCCACTTT.

The V and J genes are TRBV24-1 and TRBJ1-2; 8 bases line up with TRBD1. Germline V gives CDR1 KGHDR, CDR2 SFDVKD. CDR3 length: 14 residues. Trimming cost V 4 bases and J 7 bases; bases outside gene matches: 7. The CDR3 reads CATSEAGGSGGYTF. CDR3 sequence (DNA): TGTGCCACCAGTGAGGCAGGGGGCTCAGGTGGCTACACCTTC.

This chain uses TRBV20-1 with TRBJ2-2, with TRBD1 as a possible D gene (6 bases). There are 16 residues in the CDR3. Germline-derived CDR1 and CDR2 are DFQATT and SNEGSKA (reference sequence). V lost 3 bases to trimming and J lost 7 bases, with 21 bases between them. CDR3 DNA: TGCAGTGCTAGTTCTCCGAGGGGGAAAGATGTCGGGGAGCTGTTTTTT. It is translated as CSASSPRGKDVGELFF.

The chain couples TRBV14 to TRBJ1-2; tentative D call: TRBD1 (5 bases). This CDR3 has 16 amino acids. Germline CDR1 SGHDN, CDR2 FVKESK. Trimming left V 2 bases short and J 5 bases short, with 18 bases between. The CDR3 sequence: CASSQRPPGLLYGYTF. The CDR3 bases are TGTGCCAGCAGCCAACGCCCGCCGGGACTTCTATATGGCTACACCTTC.